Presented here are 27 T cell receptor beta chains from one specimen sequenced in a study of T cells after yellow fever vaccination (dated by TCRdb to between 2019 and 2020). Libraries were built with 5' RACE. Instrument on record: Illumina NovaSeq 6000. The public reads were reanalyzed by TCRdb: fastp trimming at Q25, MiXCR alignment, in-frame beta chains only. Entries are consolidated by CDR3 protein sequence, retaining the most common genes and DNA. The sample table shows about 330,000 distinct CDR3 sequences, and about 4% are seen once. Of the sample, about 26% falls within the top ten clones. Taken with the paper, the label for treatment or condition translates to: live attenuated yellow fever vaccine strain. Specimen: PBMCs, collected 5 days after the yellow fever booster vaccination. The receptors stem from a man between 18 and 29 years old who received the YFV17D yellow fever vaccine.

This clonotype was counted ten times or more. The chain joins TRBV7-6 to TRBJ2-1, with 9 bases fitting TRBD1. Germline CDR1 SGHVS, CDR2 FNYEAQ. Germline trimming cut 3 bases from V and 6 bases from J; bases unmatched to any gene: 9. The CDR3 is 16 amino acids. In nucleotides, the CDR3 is TGTGCCAGCAGCTTTCGGGCCCCGACAGGGGGCAATGAGCAGTTCTTC. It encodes CASSFRAPTGGNEQFF.

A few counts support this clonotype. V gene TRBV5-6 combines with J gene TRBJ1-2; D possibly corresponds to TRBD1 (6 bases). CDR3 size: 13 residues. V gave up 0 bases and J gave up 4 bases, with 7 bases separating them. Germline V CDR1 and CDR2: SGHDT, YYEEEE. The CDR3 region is CASSLGGPYGYTF. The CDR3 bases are TGTGCCAGCAGCTTGGGGGGGCCCTATGGCTACACCTTC. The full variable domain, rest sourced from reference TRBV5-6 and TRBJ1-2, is DAGVTQSPTHLIKTRGQQVTLRCSPKSGHDTVSWYQQALGQGPQFIFQYYEEEERQRGNFPDRFSGHQFPNYSSELNVNALLLGDSALYLCASSLGGPYGYTFGSGTRLTVV.

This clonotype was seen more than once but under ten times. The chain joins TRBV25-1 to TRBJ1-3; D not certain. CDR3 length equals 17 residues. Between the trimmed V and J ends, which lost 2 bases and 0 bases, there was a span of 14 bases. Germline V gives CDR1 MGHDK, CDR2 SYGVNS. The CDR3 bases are TGTGCCAGCAGTGAACCCCCGGAGCTTACCTCTGGAAACACCATATATTTT. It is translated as CASSEPPELTSGNTIYF.

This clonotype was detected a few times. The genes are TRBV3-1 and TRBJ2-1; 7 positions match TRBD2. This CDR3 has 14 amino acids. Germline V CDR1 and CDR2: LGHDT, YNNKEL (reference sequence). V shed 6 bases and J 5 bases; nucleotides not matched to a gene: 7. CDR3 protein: CASSFIGTNNEQFF. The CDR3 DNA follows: TGTGCCAGCAGTTTCATCGGGACTAACAATGAGCAGTTCTTC.

This CDR3 reads CASSARVTALSNQPQHF. The CDR3 bases are TGCGCCAGCAGCGCCCGGGTGACAGCCCTCTCCAATCAGCCCCAGCATTTT. The V and J genes are TRBV5-1 and TRBJ1-5, with D possibly TRBD1 on 5 matching bases. Germline loops: CDR1 SGHRS, CDR2 YFSETQ. V shed 4 bases and J shed 3 bases, with 20 bases lying between them. The CDR3 is 17 amino acids.

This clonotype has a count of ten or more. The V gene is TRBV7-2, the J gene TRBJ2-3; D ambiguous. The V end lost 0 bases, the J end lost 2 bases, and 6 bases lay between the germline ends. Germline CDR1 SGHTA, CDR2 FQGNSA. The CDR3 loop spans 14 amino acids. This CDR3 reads CASSLAEYTDTQYF. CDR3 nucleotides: TGTGCCAGCAGCTTAGCGGAATACACAGATACGCAGTATTTT. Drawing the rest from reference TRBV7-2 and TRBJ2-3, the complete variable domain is GAGVSQSPSNKVTEKGKDVELRCDPISGHTALYWYRQSLGQGLEFLIYFQGNSAPDKSGLPSDRFSAERTGGSVSTLTIQRTQQEDSAVYLCASSLAEYTDTQYFGPGTRLTVL.

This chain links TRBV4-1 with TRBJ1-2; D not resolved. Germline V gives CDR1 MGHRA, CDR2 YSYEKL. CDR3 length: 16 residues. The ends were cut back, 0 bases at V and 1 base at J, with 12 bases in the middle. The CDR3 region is CASSQDSLTYNYGYTF. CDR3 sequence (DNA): TGCGCCAGCAGCCAAGATAGTCTAACTTATAACTATGGCTACACCTTC.

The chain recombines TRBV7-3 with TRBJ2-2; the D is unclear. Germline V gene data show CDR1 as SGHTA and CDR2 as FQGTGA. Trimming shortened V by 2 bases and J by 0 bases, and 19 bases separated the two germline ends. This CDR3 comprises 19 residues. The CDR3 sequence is CASSLAPWVADTNTGELFF. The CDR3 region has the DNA TGTGCCAGCAGCTTAGCCCCCTGGGTTGCGGATACGAACACCGGGGAGCTGTTTTTT.

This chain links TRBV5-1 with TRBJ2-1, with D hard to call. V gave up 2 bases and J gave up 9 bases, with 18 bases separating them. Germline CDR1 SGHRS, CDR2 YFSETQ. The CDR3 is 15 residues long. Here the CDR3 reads CASSFPQDKPTEQFF. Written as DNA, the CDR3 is TGCGCCAGCAGCTTTCCGCAAGACAAACCCACTGAGCAGTTCTTC.

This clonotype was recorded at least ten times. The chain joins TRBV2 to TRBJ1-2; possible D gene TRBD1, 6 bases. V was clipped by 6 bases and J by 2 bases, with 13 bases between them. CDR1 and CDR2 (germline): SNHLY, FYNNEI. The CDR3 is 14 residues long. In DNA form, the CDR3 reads TGTGCCAGCAGCGGAAGGACAGACAACTATGGCTACACCTTC. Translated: CASSGRTDNYGYTF.

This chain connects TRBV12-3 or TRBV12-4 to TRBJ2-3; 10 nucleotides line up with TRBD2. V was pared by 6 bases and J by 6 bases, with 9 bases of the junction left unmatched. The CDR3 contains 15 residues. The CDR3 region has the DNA TGTGCCAGCAGGGCCGCTAGCGGGAGATTGGATACGCAGTATTTT. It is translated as CASRAASGRLDTQYF.

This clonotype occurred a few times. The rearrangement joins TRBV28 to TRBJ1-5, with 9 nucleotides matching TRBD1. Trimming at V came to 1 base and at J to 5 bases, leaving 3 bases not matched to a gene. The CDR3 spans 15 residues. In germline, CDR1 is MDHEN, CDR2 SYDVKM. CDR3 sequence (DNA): TGTGCCAGCAGTTTATATGACAGGGGGTATCAGCCCCAGCATTTT. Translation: CASSLYDRGYQPQHF. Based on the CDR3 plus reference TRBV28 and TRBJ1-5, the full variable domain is DVKVTQSSRYLVKRTGEKVFLECVQDMDHENMFWYRQDPGLGLRLIYFSYDVKMKEKGDIPEGYSVSREKKERFSLILESASTNQTSMYLCASSLYDRGYQPQHFGDGTRLSIL.

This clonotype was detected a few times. The CDR3 region is CASSLGTPAVLGNTIYF. The CDR3 bases are TGTGCCAGCAGCTTAGGGACTCCGGCTGTTCTTGGAAACACCATATATTTT. V gene TRBV7-9 combines with J gene TRBJ1-3; the D is unclear. V lost 1 base, J lost 3 bases, and 16 bases lay in between. Germline V CDR1 and CDR2: SEHNR, FQNEAQ (reference sequence). The CDR3 loop spans 17 amino acids. The full variable domain, with the rest looked up from reference TRBV7-9 and TRBJ1-3, is DTGVSQNPRHKITKRGQNVTFRCDPISEHNRLYWYRQTLGQGPEFLTYFQNEAQLEKSRLLSDRFSAERPKGSFSTLEIQRTEQGDSAMYLCASSLGTPAVLGNTIYFGEGSWLTVV.

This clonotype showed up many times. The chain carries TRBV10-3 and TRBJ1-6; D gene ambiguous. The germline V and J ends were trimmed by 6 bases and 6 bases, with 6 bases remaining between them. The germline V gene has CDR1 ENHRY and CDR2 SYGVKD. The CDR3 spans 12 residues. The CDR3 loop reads CAISAANSPLHF. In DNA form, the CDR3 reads TGTGCCATCAGCGCCGCTAATTCACCCCTCCACTTT.

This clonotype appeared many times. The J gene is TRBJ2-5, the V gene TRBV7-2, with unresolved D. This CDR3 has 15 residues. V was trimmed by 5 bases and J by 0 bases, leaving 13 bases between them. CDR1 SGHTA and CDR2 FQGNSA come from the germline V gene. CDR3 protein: CASSPLIRYQETQYF. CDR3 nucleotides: TGTGCCAGCAGCCCCCTGATTCGTTACCAAGAGACCCAGTACTTC. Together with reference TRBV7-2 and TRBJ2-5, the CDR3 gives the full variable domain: GAGVSQSPSNKVTEKGKDVELRCDPISGHTALYWYRQSLGQGLEFLIYFQGNSAPDKSGLPSDRFSAERTGGSVSTLTIQRTQQEDSAVYLCASSPLIRYQETQYFGPGTRLLVL.

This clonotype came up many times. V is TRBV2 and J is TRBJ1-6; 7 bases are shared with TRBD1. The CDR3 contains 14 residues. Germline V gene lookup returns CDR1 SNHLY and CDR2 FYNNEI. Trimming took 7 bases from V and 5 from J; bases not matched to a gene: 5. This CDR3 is CASKGDSHNSPLHF. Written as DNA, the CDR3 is TGTGCCAGCAAGGGGGACAGCCATAATTCACCCCTCCACTTT.

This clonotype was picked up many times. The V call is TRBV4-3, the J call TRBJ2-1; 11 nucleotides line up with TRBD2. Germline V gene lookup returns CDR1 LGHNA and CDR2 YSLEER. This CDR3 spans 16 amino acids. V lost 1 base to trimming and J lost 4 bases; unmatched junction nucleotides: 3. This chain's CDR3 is CASSQGVAGGYNEQFF. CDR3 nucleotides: TGCGCCAGCAGCCAAGGGGTAGCGGGGGGGTACAATGAGCAGTTCTTC.

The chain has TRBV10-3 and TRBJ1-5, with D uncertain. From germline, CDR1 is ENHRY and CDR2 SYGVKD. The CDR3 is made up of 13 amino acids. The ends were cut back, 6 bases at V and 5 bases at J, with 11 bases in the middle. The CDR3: CAISRDGDQPQHF. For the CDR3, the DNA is TGTGCCATCAGCCGTGACGGAGATCAGCCCCAGCATTTT.

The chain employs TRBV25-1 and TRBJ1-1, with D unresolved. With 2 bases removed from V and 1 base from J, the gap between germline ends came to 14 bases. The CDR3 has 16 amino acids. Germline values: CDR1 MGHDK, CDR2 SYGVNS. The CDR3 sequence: CASSEAALTGNTEAFF. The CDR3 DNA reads TGTGCCAGCAGTGAAGCGGCCCTAACTGGGAACACTGAAGCTTTCTTT.

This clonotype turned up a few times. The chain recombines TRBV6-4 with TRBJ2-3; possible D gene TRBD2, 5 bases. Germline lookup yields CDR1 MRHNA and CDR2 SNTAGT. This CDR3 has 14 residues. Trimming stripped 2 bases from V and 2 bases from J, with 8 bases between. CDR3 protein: CASSDSGYTDTQYF. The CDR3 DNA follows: TGTGCCAGCAGTGACAGCGGATACACAGATACGCAGTATTTT.

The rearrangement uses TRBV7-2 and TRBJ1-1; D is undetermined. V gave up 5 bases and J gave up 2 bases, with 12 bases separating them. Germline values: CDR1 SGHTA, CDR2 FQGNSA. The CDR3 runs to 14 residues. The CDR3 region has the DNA TGTGCCAGCAGCCAGTGGGATACCAACACTGAAGCTTTCTTT. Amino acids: CASSQWDTNTEAFF.

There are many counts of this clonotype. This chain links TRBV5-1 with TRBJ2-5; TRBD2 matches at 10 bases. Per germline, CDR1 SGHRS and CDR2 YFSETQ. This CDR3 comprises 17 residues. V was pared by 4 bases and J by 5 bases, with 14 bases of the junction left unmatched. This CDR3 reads CASSLVSGGPGVETQYF. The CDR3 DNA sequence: TGCGCCAGCAGCCTCGTTAGCGGGGGGCCGGGGGTTGAGACCCAGTACTTC.

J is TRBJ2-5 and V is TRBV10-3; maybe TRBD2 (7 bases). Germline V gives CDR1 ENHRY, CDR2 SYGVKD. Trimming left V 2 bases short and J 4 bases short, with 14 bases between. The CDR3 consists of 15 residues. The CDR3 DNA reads TGTGCCATCAGTGAGGCCGGGGGCGGGGGAGAGACCCAGTACTTC. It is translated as CAISEAGGGGETQYF.

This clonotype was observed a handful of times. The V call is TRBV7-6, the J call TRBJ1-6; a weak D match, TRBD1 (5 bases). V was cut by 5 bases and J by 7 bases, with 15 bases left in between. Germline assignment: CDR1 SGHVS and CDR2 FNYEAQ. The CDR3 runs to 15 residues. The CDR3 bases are TGTGCCAGCAGCCGCAGAGACAGTGCGAATTCACCCCTCCACTTT. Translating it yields CASSRRDSANSPLHF.

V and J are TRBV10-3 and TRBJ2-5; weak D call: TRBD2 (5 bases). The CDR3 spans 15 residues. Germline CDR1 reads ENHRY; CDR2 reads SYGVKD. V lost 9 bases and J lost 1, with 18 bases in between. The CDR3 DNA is TGTGCCATTTCTCTTTTAAACGGGGTCCAAGAGACCCAGTACTTC. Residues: CAISLLNGVQETQYF.

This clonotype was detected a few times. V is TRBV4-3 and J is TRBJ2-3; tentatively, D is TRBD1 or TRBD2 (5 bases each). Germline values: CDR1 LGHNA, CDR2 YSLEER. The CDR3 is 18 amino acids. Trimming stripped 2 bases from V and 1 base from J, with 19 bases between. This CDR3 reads CASSQFLSSGAGTDTQYF. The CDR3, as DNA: TGCGCCAGCAGCCAATTTCTGTCTTCCGGGGCGGGCACAGATACGCAGTATTTT.

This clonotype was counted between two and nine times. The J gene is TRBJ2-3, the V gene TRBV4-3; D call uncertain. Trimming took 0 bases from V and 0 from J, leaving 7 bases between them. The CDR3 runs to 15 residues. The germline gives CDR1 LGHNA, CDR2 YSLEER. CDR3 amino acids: CASSQEGMSTDTQYF. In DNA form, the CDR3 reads TGCGCCAGCAGCCAAGAAGGGATGAGCACAGATACGCAGTATTTT.